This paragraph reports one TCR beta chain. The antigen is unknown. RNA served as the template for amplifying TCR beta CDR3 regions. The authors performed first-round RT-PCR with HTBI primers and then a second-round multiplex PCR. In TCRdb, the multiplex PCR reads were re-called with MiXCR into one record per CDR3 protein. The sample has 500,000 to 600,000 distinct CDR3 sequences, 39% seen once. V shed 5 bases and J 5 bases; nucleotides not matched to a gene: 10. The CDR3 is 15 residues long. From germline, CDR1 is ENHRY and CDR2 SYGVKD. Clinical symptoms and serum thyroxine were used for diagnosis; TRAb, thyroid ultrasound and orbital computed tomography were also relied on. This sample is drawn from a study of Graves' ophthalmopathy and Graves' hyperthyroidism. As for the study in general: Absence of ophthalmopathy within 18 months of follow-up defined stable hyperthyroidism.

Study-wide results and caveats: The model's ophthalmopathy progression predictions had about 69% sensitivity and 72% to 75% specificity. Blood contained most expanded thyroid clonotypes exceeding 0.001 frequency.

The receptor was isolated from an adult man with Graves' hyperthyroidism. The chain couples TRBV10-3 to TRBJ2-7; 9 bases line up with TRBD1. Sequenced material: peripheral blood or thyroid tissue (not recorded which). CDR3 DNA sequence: TGTGCCATCAGTACTCCGGGACAGGGTTTTAACGAGCAGTACTTC. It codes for CAISTPGQGFNEQYF.